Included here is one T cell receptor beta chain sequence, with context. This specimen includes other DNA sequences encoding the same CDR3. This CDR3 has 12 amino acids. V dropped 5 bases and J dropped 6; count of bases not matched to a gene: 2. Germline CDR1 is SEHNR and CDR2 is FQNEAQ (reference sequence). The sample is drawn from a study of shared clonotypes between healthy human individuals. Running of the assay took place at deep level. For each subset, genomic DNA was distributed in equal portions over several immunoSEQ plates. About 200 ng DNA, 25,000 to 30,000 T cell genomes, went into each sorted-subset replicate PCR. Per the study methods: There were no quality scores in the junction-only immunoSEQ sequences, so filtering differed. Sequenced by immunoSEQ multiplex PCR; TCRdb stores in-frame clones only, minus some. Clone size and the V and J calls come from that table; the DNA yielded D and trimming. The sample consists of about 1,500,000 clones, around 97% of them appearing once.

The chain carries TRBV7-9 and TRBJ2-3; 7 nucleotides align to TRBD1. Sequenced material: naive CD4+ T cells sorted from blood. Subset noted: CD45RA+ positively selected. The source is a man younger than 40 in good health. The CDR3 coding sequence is TGTGCCAGCAGCCCGACAGGGGATACGCAGTATTTT. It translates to CASSPTGDTQYF.